These 5 T cell receptor beta chains were sequenced from one sample in a study of shared clonotypes between healthy human individuals. TCRdb keeps only in-frame clones here, not all; method: immunoSEQ multiplex PCR. The data hold approximately 2.4 million clones, with under 97% observed a single time. The specimen was naive CD4+ T cells sorted from blood. As for subset: CD45RA+ positively selected. The receptors derive from a man younger than 35 in good health.

With regard to this clone: The sample contains more than one DNA sequence encoding this CDR3. The chain employs TRBV5-1 and TRBJ2-5; the D is unclear. The V and J ends lost 2 bases and 4 bases respectively, with 6 bases between them. Per germline, CDR1 SGHRS and CDR2 YFSETQ. The CDR3 loop spans 12 amino acids. The DNA of the CDR3 is TGCGCCAGCAGCTTAGAACTAGAGACCCAGTACTTC. It specifies CASSLELETQYF.

The genes are TRBV30 and TRBJ2-7; TRBD2 aligns across 10 bases. Germline V gene lookup returns CDR1 GTSNPN and CDR2 SVGIG (reference sequence). This CDR3 comprises 14 residues. V gave up 4 bases and J gave up 5 bases; unmatched junction bases: 8. The CDR3 coding sequence is TGTGCCTGGATGCCGGGACTAGCGTCCCACGAGCAGTACTTC. Translated: CAWMPGLASHEQYF.

The V gene is TRBV10-2, the J gene TRBJ1-1, with D possibly TRBD1 on 5 matching bases. This CDR3 region has 12 residues. Between the trimmed V and J ends, which lost 3 bases and 5 bases, there was a span of 7 bases. CDR1 is WSHSY and CDR2 is SAAADI in the germline V gene. CDR3 sequence reads: CASSEEGTEAFF. In DNA, the CDR3 is TGCGCCAGCAGTGAAGAGGGGACTGAAGCTTTCTTT.

Remarks on this clone: Other DNA sequences in this sample translate to the same CDR3. The rearrangement uses TRBV6-1 and TRBJ2-3; a weak D match, TRBD2 (5 bases). Trimming took off 4 bases at V and 1 base at J, with 6 bases between the two ends. This CDR3 has 13 amino acids. Germline V gives CDR1 MNHNS, CDR2 SASEGT. This chain's CDR3 is CASSARGTDTQYF. CDR3 sequence (DNA): TGTGCCAGCAGTGCGAGGGGCACAGATACGCAGTATTTT.

V and J are TRBV5-6 and TRBJ2-5; D gene uncertain. Trimming pared 0 bases from V and 7 bases from J, leaving 10 bases between. Germline V gene sequence: CDR1 SGHDT, CDR2 YYEEEE. The CDR3 consists of 13 residues. CDR3 coding DNA: TGTGCCAGCAGCTTGGAGGGTGCCGTGACCCAGTACTTC. As protein: CASSLEGAVTQYF.